Listed here are 18 T cell receptor beta chains from one sample, sequenced in a study of blood T cells in healthy people across ages. A sample-barcoded 5' primer and a J-beta primer mix were used in a second PCR of roughly 7 to 11 cycles. TCRdb recomputed calls from the 5' RACE reads with MiXCR, one row per CDR3 protein. The table has hundreds of thousands of distinct CDR3 sequences, around 45% seen once. Sequenced material: blood. The receptors shown here come from a man between 60 and 70 years old in good health.

The genes are TRBV2 and TRBJ2-1; D is perhaps TRBD2 (7 bases). The CDR3 has 13 amino acids. Germline loops: CDR1 SNHLY, CDR2 FYNNEI. Trimming removed 4 bases from V and 5 bases from J, with 9 bases in between. Written as DNA, the CDR3 is TGTGCCAGCAGTGTGGGGGGGCACAATGAGCAGTTCTTC. Translating it yields CASSVGGHNEQFF.

This clonotype was observed a few times. This chain links TRBV7-2 with TRBJ2-3; D not resolved. With 0 bases removed from V and 2 bases from J, the gap between germline ends came to 6 bases. The CDR3 loop spans 14 amino acids. Germline CDR1 is SGHTA and CDR2 is FQGNSA. The CDR3 sequence: CASSLARYTDTQYF. As DNA, the CDR3 is TGTGCCAGCAGCTTAGCTAGATACACAGATACGCAGTATTTT.

The genes are TRBV29-1 and TRBJ2-4, with D perhaps matching TRBD2 (7 bases). Trimming left V 6 bases short and J 10 bases short, with 16 bases between. The CDR3 runs 12 residues. Looked up from germline, CDR1 is SQVTM and CDR2 is ANQGSEA. DNA for the CDR3: TGCAGCGTCGCGGGGGCAGACAGTATTCAGTACTTC. It codes for CSVAGADSIQYF. The full variable domain, rest sourced from reference TRBV29-1 and TRBJ2-4, is SAVISQKPSRDICQRGTSLTIQCQVDSQVTMMFWYRQQPGQSLTLIATANQGSEATYESGFVIDKFPISRPNLTFSTLTVSNMSPEDSSIYLCSVAGADSIQYFGAGTRLSVL.

The chain has TRBV6-5 and TRBJ2-4; weak D call: TRBD2 (6 bases). The CDR3 loop spans 13 amino acids. V lost 4 bases, J lost 13 bases, and 17 bases lay in between. The V gene's germline CDR1 is MNHEY and CDR2 SVGAGI. CDR3: CASSSAGNNEQYF. The CDR3 DNA reads TGTGCCAGCAGTTCCGCGGGGAACAATGAGCAGTACTTC.

J is TRBJ2-3 and V is TRBV20-1; possible D gene TRBD2, 7 bases. Germline V CDR1 and CDR2: DFQATT, SNEGSKA (reference sequence). Trimming cost V 5 bases and J 2 bases, with 14 bases left between them. The CDR3 totals 14 residues. CDR3 bases: TGCAGTGCTCTCGGGGGGCGACCCACAGATACGCAGTATTTT. Its protein product is CSALGGRPTDTQYF.

This clonotype was counted only a few times. The rearrangement joins TRBV5-1 to TRBJ2-6; 7 bases fit TRBD1. Germline lookup yields CDR1 SGHRS and CDR2 YFSETQ. The CDR3 spans 16 residues. The V segment lost 6 bases and the J segment 0 bases; nucleotides outside the gene matches: 6. The CDR3 DNA is TGCGCCAGCACGGGACAGCCATCCTCTGGGGCCAACGTCCTGACTTTC. It is translated as CASTGQPSSGANVLTF.

The chain uses TRBV29-1 and TRBJ2-1; no firm D call. Looked up from germline, CDR1 is SQVTM and CDR2 is ANQGSEA. CDR3 length: 12 amino acids. Trimming left V 7 bases short and J 7 bases short, with 14 bases between. The DNA for the CDR3 is TGCAGCGCCGATTTAGCCAAGAATGAGCAGTTCTTC. It is translated as CSADLAKNEQFF.

The chain combines TRBV20-1 with TRBJ2-3; the D is unclear. The ends were cut back, 2 bases at V and 2 bases at J, with 8 bases in the middle. The CDR3 totals 13 residues. The V gene's germline CDR1 is DFQATT and CDR2 SNEGSKA (reference sequence). The CDR3 region is CSARWRNTDTQYF. CDR3 sequence (DNA): TGCAGTGCTAGATGGAGAAACACAGATACGCAGTATTTT.

The table lists this clonotype with a few counts. CDR3 region: CASNPSSGANVLTF. The CDR3 DNA reads TGTGCCAGCAATCCTAGCTCTGGGGCCAACGTCCTGACTTTC. This chain joins TRBV14 and TRBJ2-6, with no clear D. This CDR3 spans 14 amino acids. V dropped 7 bases and J dropped 0 bases, with 7 bases sitting between them. CDR1 SGHDN and CDR2 FVKESK come from the germline V gene.

V and J are TRBV4-1 and TRBJ1-5, with 12 bases that match TRBD1. With V trimmed by 1 base and J by 4 bases, 2 bases remained unmatched. Germline-derived CDR1 and CDR2 are MGHRA and YSYEKL. The CDR3 runs to 16 residues. This CDR3 reads CASSQGDRGRNQPQHF. The CDR3 region has the DNA TGCGCCAGCAGCCAAGGGGACAGGGGGCGGAATCAGCCCCAGCATTTT.

V usage is TRBV7-8 and J usage is TRBJ1-1; D might be TRBD1 (5 bases). The germline V gene encodes CDR1 SGHVS and CDR2 FQNEAQ. Deletions cut 6 bases from V and 3 bases from J, with 8 bases between. CDR3 size: 12 residues. The CDR3 is CASSGGHTEAFF. CDR3 bases: TGTGCCAGCAGTGGGGGTCACACTGAAGCTTTCTTT.

In regard to this clonotype: Germline and junction disagree at one end, which may indicate a read error. J is TRBJ2-7 and V is TRBV27, with D perhaps assigned TRBD1 or TRBD2 (5 bases each). Germline-derived CDR1 and CDR2 are MNHEY and SMNVEV (reference sequence). The length of the CDR3 is 13 residues. The CDR3: CVSSRLGDGEQYF. In DNA, the CDR3 is TGTGTCAGCAGTCGACTGGGGGACGGCGAGCAGTACTTC.

Worth noting for this clonotype: Mismatch with germline at one junction end may stem from a read error. The chain links TRBV7-3 to TRBJ1-1, with 7 positions matching TRBD1. The CDR3 extends over 16 amino acids. Germline V lookup: CDR1 SGHTA, CDR2 FQGTGA. In DNA, the CDR3 is TGTGCCAGCAGCAAAACAGGGGAGGAGTTTCTCACTGGAGCTTTCTTT. Protein: CASSKTGEEFLTGAFF.

The chain is built from TRBV16 and TRBJ1-4; 8 nucleotides agree with TRBD1. The length of the CDR3 is 15 residues. Germline CDR1 and CDR2: KGHSY and FQNENV. After removal of 3 bases from V and 3 bases from J, the junction contained 3 bases not matched to a gene. DNA for the CDR3: TGTGCCAGCAGCCAGACAGGGGCGTCTAATGAAAAACTGTTTTTT. It codes for CASSQTGASNEKLFF. Looking up the rest from reference TRBV16 and TRBJ1-4 gives the full variable domain: GEEVAQTPKHLVRGEGQKAKLYCAPIKGHSYVFWYQQVLKNEFKFLISFQNENVFDETGMPKERFSAKCLPNSPCSLEIQATKLEDSAVYFCASSQTGASNEKLFFGSGTQLSVL.

Comment on this clonotype: This may arise from a read error, as a much more abundant clone is one base away. J is TRBJ2-1 and V is TRBV7-2; no clear D. The J call may be in error: the DNA end matches TRBJ2-7 better. Looked up from germline, CDR1 is SGHTA and CDR2 is FQGNSA. The CDR3 spans 13 residues. CDR3 protein: CASSYRHYNEQYF. CDR3 nucleotide sequence: TGTGCCAGCAGCTATCGACACTACAATGAGCAGTACTTC.

This clonotype was seen at least ten times. The rearrangement uses TRBV4-2 and TRBJ2-1, with TRBD2 matching over 13 bases. CDR3 length: 16 residues. J was trimmed by 8 bases and V by 4 bases; bases with no gene match: 8. Per germline, CDR1 LGHNA and CDR2 YNFKEQ. The CDR3 nucleotides read TGTGCCAGCAGCCTCCGGGCACTAGCGGGGGGGTATGAGCAGTTCTTC. Amino acids: CASSLRALAGGYEQFF.

Points on this clonotype: A read error may account for a junction end that differs from germline. The chain employs TRBV6-2 or TRBV6-3 and TRBJ2-1; 7 bases align to TRBD1. CDR1 is MNHEY and CDR2 is SVGEGT in the germline V gene. The CDR3 sequence is 16 residues long. CDR3 residues: CASISTDRAPRNGQFF. The CDR3 DNA follows: TGTGCCAGCATATCAACCGACAGGGCCCCTCGAAATGGGCAGTTCTTC.

Notes on this clonotype: This may stem from a read error, because a much larger clone lies one nucleotide away. V is TRBV4-3 and J is TRBJ2-4, with D maybe TRBD2 (6 bases). The CDR3 extends over 16 amino acids. V lost 3 bases to trimming and J lost 1 base, with 13 bases between them. CDR1 is LGHNA and CDR2 is YSLEER in the germline V gene. The CDR3 DNA reads as TGCGCCAGCAGCCAGGAGATCGGAGGGGCCAAAAACATTCAGTACTTC. It yields the protein CASSQEIGGAKNIQYF.